This TCR beta chain emerged from a study of cytomegalovirus exposure and HLA in healthy donors. Trimming pared 11 bases from V and 0 bases from J, leaving 14 bases between. Germline loops: CDR1 MNHEY, CDR2 SVGAGI. This CDR3 spans 13 amino acids. The donors were members of the validation cohort comprising over 100 subjects, separate from the roughly 730-subject first cohort. Overall study results and limits: Listed as cytomegalovirus-associated were more than 150 TCR beta chains. Three chains tied to CMV proved CMV antigen-specific in vitro. Rare sequences made up most TCRs, while some public TCRs were found in many donors.

TCRdb keeps only in-frame clones here, not all; method: immunoSEQ multiplex PCR. Here the sample spans 90,000 to 150,000 clones, around 85% being singletons. Notes on this clone: Its antigen is not known.

The source material was PBMCs. The chain links TRBV6-5 to TRBJ2-7, with D possibly matching TRBD1 (5 bases). This TCR was sampled from a woman in her twenties or thirties in good health and CMV-seronegative. As DNA, the CDR3 is TGTGCCTCTAAAGGGGCCAGCTCCTACGAGCAGTACTTC. The encoded protein is CASKGASSYEQYF.